The clone carrying this TCR beta chain is judged medium-sized. Trimming took off 5 bases at V and 4 bases at J, with 11 bases between the two ends. The CDR3 runs 13 residues. Adaptor-ligated barcode primers were used to amplify TRBV12-4/TRBJ1-2 clonotypes. Using its own MiXCR run on the multiplex PCR reads, TCRdb lists one record per CDR3 protein. Found here are about 640 distinct CDR3 sequences, roughly 3.3% of them singletons; the top ten hold 35%. This receptor was identified in a female donor with breast cancer. The material sequenced was naive CD4+ T cells sorted from blood. Noted subset: naive CD4+ T cells, CD4+CD45RA+CD25-. The V and J genes are TRBV12-3 or TRBV12-4 and TRBJ1-2; D is ambiguous. The CDR3 coding sequence is TGTGCCAGCAGTGACACGGCCGGCTATGGCTACACCTTC. Translating gives CASSDTAGYGYTF.